The T cell receptor beta chain described here comes from a study of cytomegalovirus exposure and HLA in healthy donors. Study-level points and caveats: There were reportedly fewer N-insertions in an Asian-associated ancestry cluster than the approximately 630-donor mean, in a later analysis. Sequencing likely produced, as an artifact, a cluster of highly shared sequence variants.

In this sample, this clone turned up once. What it binds is not known. Primers for the PCR totalled 60 Vbeta and 13 Jbeta. Libraries were prepared by immunoSEQ multiplex PCR; TCRdb keeps only in-frame clonotypes and omits some of them. The sample carries 150,000 to 170,000 clones, about three quarters recorded once. V was trimmed by 2 bases and J by 4 bases, leaving 9 bases between them. Germline V gene lookup returns CDR1 SGHDT and CDR2 YYEEEE. The CDR3 spans 13 residues. The chain couples TRBV5-6 to TRBJ1-2, with TRBD1 as a possible D gene (5 bases). Input material: PBMCs. This clonotype originated in a man between 18 and 35 years old in good health and CMV-seronegative. The CDR3 sequence: CASSFWGGYGYTF. The CDR3 nucleotides are TGTGCCAGCAGCTTTTGGGGCGGCTATGGCTACACCTTC.